This T cell receptor (beta chain) stems from a study of CD4 T cells in relation to SARS-CoV-2 and coronaviruses. This CDR3 region has 14 residues. Germline V gene sequence: CDR1 SGHNT, CDR2 YYREEE (reference sequence). V lost 4 bases and J lost 4, with 13 bases in between. CD4+ T cells from unexposed donors were obtained before the COVID-19 pandemic (2011-2018). Concerning this clone: The antigen remains undetermined.

Study-level findings and limits: Culture-expanded clones reflect memory recall rather than primary priming during culture. SARS-CoV-2-driven expansion was significantly weaker in crossreactive than monoreactive clones. This crossreactivity analysis covered spike protein alone, no other viral proteins.

Clones were sequenced by immunoSEQ multiplex PCR, and TCRdb holds only the in-frame ones, with some missing. The profile shows about 59,000 clones, 86% of them singletons. The chain couples TRBV5-4 to TRBJ2-3; D gene unclear. This TCR was recovered from a human donor in good health. The source material was memory CD4+ T cells from PBMCs. CDR3 protein: CASSLKALPDTQYF. CDR3 sequence (DNA): TGTGCCAGCAGCCTTAAGGCATTACCAGATACGCAGTATTTT.